The entry below gives a single T cell receptor (beta chain) sequence along with its context. Its antigen is unidentified. TCRdb re-called the 5' RACE reads through MiXCR, storing one row per CDR3 protein. The table shows 500,000 or so distinct CDR3 sequences, with roughly a fifth occurring only once. Germline-derived CDR1 and CDR2 are MNHNS and SASEGT. The CDR3 sequence is 14 residues long. V lost 6 bases, J lost 0 bases, and 8 bases lay in between. These data originate in a study of identical twins. Overall study findings and caveats: Zero-insertion analyses might be partly confounded by invariant T cells like MAIT and iNKT. Memory repertoires lacked the insertion deficit that abundant cord blood beta clonotypes showed.

These data were also reused for a study on T cells expressing NK-cell markers. That publication notes: Researchers report these clonotypes also headed the CD3+CD56-NKG2C+ fraction in several donors.

The receptor was derived from a woman between 18 and 29 years old in good health. Sequencing was carried out using CD4+ T cells sorted from blood. The chain couples TRBV6-1 to TRBJ2-2; D gene uncertain. DNA for the CDR3: TGTGCCAGCAGAAAGATCGCGAACACCGGGGAGCTGTTTTTT. This codes for CASRKIANTGELFF.